The 8 T cell receptor beta chains below were found in one sample sequenced in a study of T cell repertoires in cytomegalovirus infection (dated by TCRdb to the late 2010s). TCRdb lists the instrument as Illumina HiSeq 1500. Starting from the raw public reads, TCRdb applied fastp trimming at Q25, assembled clones with MiXCR and retained in-frame beta chains. Rows with a matching CDR3 protein are joined into one entry that keeps the most common DNA and genes. The sample table records 650,000 to 900,000 distinct CDR3 sequences; approximately 32% of these occur just once. The top ten constitute under 15% of the sample. What this sample's treatment or condition label stands for: in vitro stimulation with specific CMV peptide epitopes to enrich CMV-specific T cells. No antigen has been assigned to these receptors. Source: cultured CD8+ T cells from PBMCs, taken from culture after CMV antigen stimulation. The receptor source for this set is a human donor in good health (CMV status not recorded). Some clones in this sample may be carry-over from other donors' samples.

This clonotype turned up a few times. CDR3 sequence: CASSSPATNTGELFF. For the CDR3, the DNA is TGTGCCAGCAGCTCGCCAGCTACGAACACCGGGGAGCTGTTTTTT. This chain uses TRBV7-9 with TRBJ2-2, with D unclear. V was cut by 4 bases and J by 0 bases, with 9 bases left in between. Germline-derived CDR1 and CDR2 are SEHNR and FQNEAQ (reference sequence). This CDR3 spans 15 amino acids.

This chain joins TRBV7-9 and TRBJ2-5; 8 positions agree with TRBD2. Germline loops: CDR1 SEHNR, CDR2 FQNEAQ (reference sequence). CDR3 size: 15 residues. With 6 bases clipped from V and 2 bases from J, the junction kept 8 bases outside the gene matches. The CDR3 bases are TGTGCCAGCAGGGAGGGTAGCGGGACACAAGAGACCCAGTACTTC. Translating it yields CASREGSGTQETQYF. The full variable domain, completed using reference TRBV7-9 and TRBJ2-5, is DTGVSQNPRHKITKRGQNVTFRCDPISEHNRLYWYRQTLGQGPEFLTYFQNEAQLEKSRLLSDRFSAERPKGSFSTLEIQRTEQGDSAMYLCASREGSGTQETQYFGPGTRLLVL.

The chain is built from TRBV12-3 or TRBV12-4 and TRBJ2-7; D remains unclear. The CDR3 is made up of 12 amino acids. Trimming took 3 bases from V and 5 from J, leaving 8 bases between them. The CDR3 loop reads CASSLGWNEQYV. In DNA, the CDR3 is TGTGCCAGCAGTTTGGGATGGAACGAGCAGTACGTC.

A few counts support this clonotype. At one of its ends the junction is not consistent with the germline gene, which may arise from a read error. The V and J genes are TRBV7-2 and TRBJ2-1; 7 nucleotides line up with TRBD1. The CDR3 totals 9 residues. Germline V CDR1 and CDR2: SGHTA, FQGNSA. The CDR3: CASSLQGTF. The CDR3 bases are TGTGCCAGCAGCCTACAGGGGACCTTC.

This clonotype came up a few times. The J gene is TRBJ2-7, the V gene TRBV7-8; 11 bases match TRBD2. The CDR3 covers 16 residues. Germline lookup yields CDR1 SGHVS and CDR2 FQNEAQ. The V and J ends lost 5 bases and 4 bases, in that order; junction bases with no gene match: 10. The CDR3 loop reads CASSPGLSGGAYEQYF. The CDR3 nucleotides are TGTGCCAGCAGCCCGGGGCTTAGCGGGGGGGCTTACGAGCAGTACTTC.

This clonotype has a handful of counts. The chain has TRBV27 and TRBJ2-2, with TRBD1 matching over 9 bases. This CDR3 has 16 residues. Germline V gene lookup returns CDR1 MNHEY and CDR2 SMNVEV (reference sequence). Trimming removed 1 base from V and 4 bases from J; junction bases left unmatched: 4. The CDR3: CASSLFTGGGTGELFF. CDR3 sequence (DNA): TGTGCCAGCAGTTTATTTACAGGGGGCGGCACCGGGGAGCTGTTTTTT.

This clonotype has ten or more counts. The CDR3 DNA reads as TGCGCCAGCAGCCAAAGGGACGCAGATGGAAACACCATATATTTT. Translating it yields CASSQRDADGNTIYF. The chain uses TRBV4-1 and TRBJ1-3; D is perhaps TRBD1 (5 bases). From germline, CDR1 is MGHRA and CDR2 YSYEKL. There are 15 residues in the CDR3. V was cut by 2 bases and J by 3 bases, with 11 bases left in between.

This clonotype was seen only a few times. V gene TRBV27 combines with J gene TRBJ2-1; 9 nucleotides align to TRBD1. Germline loops: CDR1 MNHEY, CDR2 SMNVEV (reference sequence). The CDR3 has 14 amino acids. Trimming cost V 1 base and J 10 bases; bases outside gene matches: 5. In DNA form, the CDR3 reads TGTGCCAGCAGTTTATTGGACAGGGGAGGGGAGCAGTTCTTC. Translating it yields CASSLLDRGGEQFF.